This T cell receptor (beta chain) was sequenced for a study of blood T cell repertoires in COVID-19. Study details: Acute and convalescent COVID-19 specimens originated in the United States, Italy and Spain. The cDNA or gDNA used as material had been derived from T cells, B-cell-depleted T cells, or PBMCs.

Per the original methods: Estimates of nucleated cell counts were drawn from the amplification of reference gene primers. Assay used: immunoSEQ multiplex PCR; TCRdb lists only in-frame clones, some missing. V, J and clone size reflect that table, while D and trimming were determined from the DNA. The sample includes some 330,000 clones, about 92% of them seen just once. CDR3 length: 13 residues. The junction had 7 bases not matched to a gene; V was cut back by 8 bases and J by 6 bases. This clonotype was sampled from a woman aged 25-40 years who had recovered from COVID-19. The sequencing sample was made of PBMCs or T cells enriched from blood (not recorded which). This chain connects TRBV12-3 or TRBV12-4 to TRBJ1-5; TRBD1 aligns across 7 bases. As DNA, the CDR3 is TGTGCCAGCGGAACAGGGGACCTTCAGCCCCAGCATTTT. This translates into CASGTGDLQPQHF.